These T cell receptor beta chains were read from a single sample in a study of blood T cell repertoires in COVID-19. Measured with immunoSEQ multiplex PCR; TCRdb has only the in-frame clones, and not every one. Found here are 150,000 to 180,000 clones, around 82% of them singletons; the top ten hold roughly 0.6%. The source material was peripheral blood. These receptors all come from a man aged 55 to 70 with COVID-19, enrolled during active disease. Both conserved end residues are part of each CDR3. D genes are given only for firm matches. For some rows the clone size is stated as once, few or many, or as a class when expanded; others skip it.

CDR3nt: TGTGCCTGGAGTGTTGGAGGGCTTGGCTACACCTTC
CDR3aa: CAWSVGGLGYTF
d_gene: .
v_gene: TRBV30
len: 12
abundance: few
j_gene: TRBJ1-2

CDR3nt: TGTGCCAGCAGCCGGGACAGTGGGGAGACCCAGTACTTC
CDR3aa: CASSRDSGETQYF
d_gene: TRBD1
v_gene: TRBV7-8
len: 13
abundance: .
j_gene: TRBJ2-5

CDR3nt: TGTGCCAGCACCACTACAGGGGCTGAAGCTTTCTTT
CDR3aa: CASTTTGAEAFF
d_gene: TRBD1
v_gene: TRBV27
len: 12
abundance: .
j_gene: TRBJ1-1

CDR3nt: TGTGCCAGCAGTTCTTTAGCGGGGGGATCCACCGGGGAGCTGTTTTTT
CDR3aa: CASSSLAGGSTGELFF
d_gene: TRBD2
v_gene: TRBV5-6
len: 16
abundance: once
j_gene: TRBJ2-2

CDR3nt: TGTGCCAGCAGGGGAGTAGGGCGCTCAGCAAACACCATATATTTT
CDR3aa: CASRGVGRSANTIYF
d_gene: .
v_gene: TRBV3-1/TRBV3-2
len: 15
abundance: .
j_gene: TRBJ1-3

CDR3nt: TGTGCCAGCAGCCCACTACTAGCGGGGACCTACGAGCAGTACTTC
CDR3aa: CASSPLLAGTYEQYF
d_gene: TRBD2
v_gene: TRBV7-8
len: 15
abundance: .
j_gene: TRBJ2-7

CDR3nt: TGCGCCAGCAGCTCCCCAAACTATGGCTACACCTTC
CDR3aa: CASSSPNYGYTF
d_gene: .
v_gene: TRBV5-1
len: 12
abundance: .
j_gene: TRBJ1-2

CDR3nt: TGTGCCAGCAGTGCCTCGAGACAGACCTACGAGCAGTACTTC
CDR3aa: CASSASRQTYEQYF
d_gene: .
v_gene: TRBV2
len: 14
abundance: .
j_gene: TRBJ2-7

CDR3nt: TGTGCCAGCAGCCGCGCAGGGGCGCACACCGGGGAGCTGTTTTTT
CDR3aa: CASSRAGAHTGELFF
d_gene: .
v_gene: TRBV3-1/TRBV3-2
len: 15
abundance: .
j_gene: TRBJ2-2

CDR3nt: TGTGCCAGCAGTGCCATACAGGGCAGGGGCTACACCTTC
CDR3aa: CASSAIQGRGYTF
d_gene: .
v_gene: TRBV27
len: 13
abundance: few
j_gene: TRBJ1-2

CDR3nt: TGTGCCAGCAGCCCGTTAGGAGGGGCAGTAACCGGGGAGCTGTTTTTT
CDR3aa: CASSPLGGAVTGELFF
d_gene: .
v_gene: TRBV5-5
len: 16
abundance: .
j_gene: TRBJ2-2

CDR3nt: TGTGCCAGCAGCTCTTGGACAGGGGTATCCACTGAAGCTTTCTTT
CDR3aa: CASSSWTGVSTEAFF
d_gene: TRBD1
v_gene: TRBV7-9
len: 15
abundance: .
j_gene: TRBJ1-1

CDR3nt: TGTGCCGGTAGACGGGCAACTAATGAAAAACTGTTTTTT
CDR3aa: CAGRRATNEKLFF
d_gene: .
v_gene: TRBV28
len: 13
abundance: .
j_gene: TRBJ1-4

CDR3nt: TGTGCCAGCAGTTACAGAGAGGCCATAGCGAGTTACGAGCAGTACTTC
CDR3aa: CASSYREAIASYEQYF
d_gene: .
v_gene: TRBV6-5
len: 16
abundance: .
j_gene: TRBJ2-7

CDR3nt: TGTGCCAGCTCACCGATGGGCAAAAGAGATACGCAGTATTTT
CDR3aa: CASSPMGKRDTQYF
d_gene: .
v_gene: TRBV18
len: 14
abundance: .
j_gene: TRBJ2-3

CDR3nt: TGTGCCAGCAGCTTAGTCGGGGGACAGATAAATTCACCCCTCCACTTT
CDR3aa: CASSLVGGQINSPLHF
d_gene: TRBD1
v_gene: TRBV7-2
len: 16
abundance: .
j_gene: TRBJ1-6

CDR3nt: TGTGCCAGCTCTCCTCTCGGGAGGGTCGTTTCCCACAATGAGCAGTTCTTC
CDR3aa: CASSPLGRVVSHNEQFF
d_gene: TRBD2
v_gene: TRBV18
len: 17
abundance: .
j_gene: TRBJ2-1

CDR3nt: TGTGCCACCAGTGACCCGCACAGGGAAGAGCCTAATCAGCCCCAGCATTTT
CDR3aa: CATSDPHREEPNQPQHF
d_gene: .
v_gene: TRBV24-1
len: 17
abundance: .
j_gene: TRBJ1-5

CDR3nt: TGTGCCAGCAGCCAAACTCGGACTAGCGGGGAGCTGTTTTTT
CDR3aa: CASSQTRTSGELFF
d_gene: TRBD2
v_gene: TRBV7-3
len: 14
abundance: .
j_gene: TRBJ2-2

CDR3nt: TGTGCCTGGAACAGGTCACCTGAAGCTTTCTTT
CDR3aa: CAWNRSPEAFF
d_gene: .
v_gene: TRBV30
len: 11
abundance: .
j_gene: TRBJ1-1

CDR3nt: TGTGCCAGCAGTCCGGACAGGGCTAGCTACGAGCAGTACTTC
CDR3aa: CASSPDRASYEQYF
d_gene: TRBD1
v_gene: TRBV6-5
len: 14
abundance: .
j_gene: TRBJ2-7

CDR3nt: TGTGCCAGCAGCCCGAGCGGATCTCTACCACAGCAGTACTTC
CDR3aa: CASSPSGSLPQQYF
d_gene: .
v_gene: TRBV4-2
len: 14
abundance: .
j_gene: TRBJ2-7

CDR3nt: TGTGCCAGCAGCTTAGAACGTTCGGCTGGAAACACCATATATTTT
CDR3aa: CASSLERSAGNTIYF
d_gene: .
v_gene: TRBV11-3
len: 15
abundance: .
j_gene: TRBJ1-3

CDR3nt: TGTGCCACCTCAAAGACGGGAGGCACAGATACGCAGTATTTT
CDR3aa: CATSKTGGTDTQYF
d_gene: .
v_gene: TRBV24-1
len: 14
abundance: .
j_gene: TRBJ2-3

CDR3nt: TGTGCCAGAAATAGCGGGACCGGCGGATACAATGAGCAGTTCTTC
CDR3aa: CARNSGTGGYNEQFF
d_gene: TRBD2
v_gene: TRBV6-5
len: 15
abundance: .
j_gene: TRBJ2-1

CDR3nt: TGTGCCAGTACCCAGGTAGGGACTGCCAATCAGCCCCAGCATTTT
CDR3aa: CASTQVGTANQPQHF
d_gene: .
v_gene: TRBV19
len: 15
abundance: few
j_gene: TRBJ1-5

CDR3nt: TGTGCCAGCAGGCCCGGTCAGTTCAGGGGCGACTCCTACGAGCAGTACTTC
CDR3aa: CASRPGQFRGDSYEQYF
d_gene: .
v_gene: TRBV2
len: 17
abundance: .
j_gene: TRBJ2-7

CDR3nt: TGTGCCAGCAGCGTAGGGGAGCGATTCTATGGCTACACCTTC
CDR3aa: CASSVGERFYGYTF
d_gene: .
v_gene: TRBV9
len: 14
abundance: .
j_gene: TRBJ1-2

CDR3nt: TGTGCCAGCAGCGTTAGGGACAGGGGTGACACCATATATTTT
CDR3aa: CASSVRDRGDTIYF
d_gene: TRBD1
v_gene: TRBV7-2
len: 14
abundance: .
j_gene: TRBJ1-3

CDR3nt: TGTGCCAGCAGCGCACAGGGGGCGAGTGAGACCCAGTACTTC
CDR3aa: CASSAQGASETQYF
d_gene: TRBD1
v_gene: TRBV5-4
len: 14
abundance: once
j_gene: TRBJ2-5

CDR3nt: TGCGCCAGCAGCCAAGACGGCGGGAGCTCCTACAATGAGCAGTTCTTC
CDR3aa: CASSQDGGSSYNEQFF
d_gene: TRBD2
v_gene: TRBV4-3
len: 16
abundance: once
j_gene: TRBJ2-1

CDR3nt: TGTGCCAGTAGCCAAAGGGGGAACACTGAAGCTTTCTTT
CDR3aa: CASSQRGNTEAFF
d_gene: .
v_gene: TRBV19
len: 13
abundance: .
j_gene: TRBJ1-1

CDR3nt: TGTGCCAGCAGCTTGGTACCGGGACAGGGCCCAGATACGCAGTATTTT
CDR3aa: CASSLVPGQGPDTQYF
d_gene: TRBD1
v_gene: TRBV5-5
len: 16
abundance: .
j_gene: TRBJ2-3

CDR3nt: TGTGCCCGGGACAGTGAAGCTTTCTTT
CDR3aa: CARDSEAFF
d_gene: TRBD1
v_gene: TRBV30
len: 9
abundance: once
j_gene: TRBJ1-1

CDR3nt: TGTGCCAGCAGCCCAGGGGGAGCTAGTAATGAGCAGTTCTTC
CDR3aa: CASSPGGASNEQFF
d_gene: TRBD1
v_gene: TRBV11-3
len: 14
abundance: .
j_gene: TRBJ2-1

CDR3nt: TGTGCCACCAGTGATGCGGGCCGAATCGGGGATGAGCAGTTCTTC
CDR3aa: CATSDAGRIGDEQFF
d_gene: .
v_gene: TRBV24-1
len: 15
abundance: .
j_gene: TRBJ2-1

CDR3nt: TGTGCCAGCAGCTCGGACGGCGCGGGCGGCTACACCTTC
CDR3aa: CASSSDGAGGYTF
d_gene: .
v_gene: TRBV7-3
len: 13
abundance: .
j_gene: TRBJ1-2